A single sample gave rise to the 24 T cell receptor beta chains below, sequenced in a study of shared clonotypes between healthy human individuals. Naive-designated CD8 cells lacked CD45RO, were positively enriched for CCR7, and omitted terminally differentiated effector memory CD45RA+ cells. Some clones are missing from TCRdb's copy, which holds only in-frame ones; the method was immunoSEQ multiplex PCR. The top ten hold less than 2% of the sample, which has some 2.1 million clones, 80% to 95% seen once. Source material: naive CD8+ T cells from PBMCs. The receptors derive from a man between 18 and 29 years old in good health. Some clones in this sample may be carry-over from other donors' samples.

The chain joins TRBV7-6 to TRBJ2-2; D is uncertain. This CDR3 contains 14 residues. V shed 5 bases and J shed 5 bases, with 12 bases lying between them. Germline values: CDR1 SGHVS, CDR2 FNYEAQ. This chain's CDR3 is CASSPTERTGELFF. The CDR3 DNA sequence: TGTGCCAGCAGCCCCACAGAACGTACCGGGGAGCTGTTTTTT.

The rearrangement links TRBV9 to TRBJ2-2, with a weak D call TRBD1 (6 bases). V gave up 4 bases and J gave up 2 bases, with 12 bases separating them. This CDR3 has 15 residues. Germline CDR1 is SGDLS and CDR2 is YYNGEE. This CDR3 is CASSNPGQNTGELFF. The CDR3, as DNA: TGTGCCAGCAGCAACCCGGGACAAAACACCGGGGAGCTGTTTTTT.

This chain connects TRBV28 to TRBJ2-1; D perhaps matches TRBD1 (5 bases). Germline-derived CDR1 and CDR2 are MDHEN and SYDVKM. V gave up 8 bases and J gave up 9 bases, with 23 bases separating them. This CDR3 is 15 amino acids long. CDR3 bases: TGTGCCAGCCGGCTTGGACGGCAGGGTGGGATTGAGCAGTTCTTC. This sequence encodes CASRLGRQGGIEQFF.

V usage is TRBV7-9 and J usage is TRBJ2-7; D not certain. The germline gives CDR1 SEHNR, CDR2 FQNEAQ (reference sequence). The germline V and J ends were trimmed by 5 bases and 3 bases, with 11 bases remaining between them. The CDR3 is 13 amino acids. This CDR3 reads CASSAPVVYEQYF. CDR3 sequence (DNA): TGTGCCAGCAGCGCACCTGTGGTCTACGAGCAGTACTTC.

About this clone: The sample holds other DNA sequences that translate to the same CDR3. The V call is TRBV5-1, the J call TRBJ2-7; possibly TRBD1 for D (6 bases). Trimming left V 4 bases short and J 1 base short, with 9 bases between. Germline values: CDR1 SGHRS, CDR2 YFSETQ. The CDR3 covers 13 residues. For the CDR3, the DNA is TGCGCCAGCAGCCCCGACAGGTCCTACGAGCAGTACTTC. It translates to CASSPDRSYEQYF.

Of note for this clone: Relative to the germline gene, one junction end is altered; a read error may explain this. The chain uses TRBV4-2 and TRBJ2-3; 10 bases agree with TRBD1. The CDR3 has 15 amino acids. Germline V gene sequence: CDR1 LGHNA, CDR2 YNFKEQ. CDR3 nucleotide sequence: TGTGCCAGCAGCCAAGAAGGGACAGGGGTAGATATGCAGTATTTT. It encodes CASSQEGTGVDMQYF.

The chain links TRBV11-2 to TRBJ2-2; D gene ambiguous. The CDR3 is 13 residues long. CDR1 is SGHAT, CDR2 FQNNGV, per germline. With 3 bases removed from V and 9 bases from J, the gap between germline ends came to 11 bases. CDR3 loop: CASSFSSHRELFF. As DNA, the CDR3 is TGTGCCAGCAGCTTCTCTTCACACCGGGAGCTGTTTTTT.

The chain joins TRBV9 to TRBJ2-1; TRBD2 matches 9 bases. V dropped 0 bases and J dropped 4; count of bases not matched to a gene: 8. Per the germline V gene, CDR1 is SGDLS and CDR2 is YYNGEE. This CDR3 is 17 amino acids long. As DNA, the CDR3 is TGTGCCAGCAGCGTAGTACCTAGCGGGACCCTATACAATGAGCAGTTCTTC. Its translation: CASSVVPSGTLYNEQFF.

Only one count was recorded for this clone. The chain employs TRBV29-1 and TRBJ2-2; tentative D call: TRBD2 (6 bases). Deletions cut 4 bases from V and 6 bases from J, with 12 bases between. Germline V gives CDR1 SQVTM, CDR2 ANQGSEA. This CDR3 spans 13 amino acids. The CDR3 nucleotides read TGCAGCGTTGGCGGGGTCCGGGCCGGGGAGCTGTTTTTT. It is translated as CSVGGVRAGELFF.

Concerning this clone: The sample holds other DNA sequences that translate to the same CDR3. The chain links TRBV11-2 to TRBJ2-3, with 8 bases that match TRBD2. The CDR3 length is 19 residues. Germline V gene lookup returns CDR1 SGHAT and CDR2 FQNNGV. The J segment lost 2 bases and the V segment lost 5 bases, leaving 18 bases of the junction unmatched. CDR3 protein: CASSPSGLAGPRHTDTQYF. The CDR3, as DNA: TGTGCCAGCAGCCCTAGCGGCTTAGCGGGGCCTAGACACACAGATACGCAGTATTTT.

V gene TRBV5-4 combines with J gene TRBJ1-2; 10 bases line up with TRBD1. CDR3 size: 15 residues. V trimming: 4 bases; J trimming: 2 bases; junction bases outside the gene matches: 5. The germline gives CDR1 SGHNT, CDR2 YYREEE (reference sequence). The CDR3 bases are TGTGCCAGCAGCCAACCGGGACAGGGGAACTATGGCTACACCTTC. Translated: CASSQPGQGNYGYTF.

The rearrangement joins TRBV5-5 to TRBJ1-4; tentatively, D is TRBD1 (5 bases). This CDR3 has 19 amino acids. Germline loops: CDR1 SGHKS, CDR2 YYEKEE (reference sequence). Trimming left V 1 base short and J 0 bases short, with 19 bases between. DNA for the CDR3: TGTGCCAGCAGCTTGTATATGCCGGACATGATGGCAACTAATGAAAAACTGTTTTTT. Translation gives CASSLYMPDMMATNEKLFF.

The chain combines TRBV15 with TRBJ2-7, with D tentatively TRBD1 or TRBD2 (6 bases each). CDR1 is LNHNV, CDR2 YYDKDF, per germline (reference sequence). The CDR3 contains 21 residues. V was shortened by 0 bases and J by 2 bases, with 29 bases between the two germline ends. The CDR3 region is CATSRDSWKLGGLDITYEQYF. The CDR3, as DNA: TGTGCCACCAGCAGAGATTCTTGGAAGCTGGGGGGCCTCGATATTACCTACGAGCAGTACTTC.

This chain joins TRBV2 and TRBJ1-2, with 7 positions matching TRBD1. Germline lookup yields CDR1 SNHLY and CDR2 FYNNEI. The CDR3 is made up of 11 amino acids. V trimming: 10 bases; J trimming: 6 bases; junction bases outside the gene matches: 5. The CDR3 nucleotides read TGTGCCACCCCGACAGGGAATGGCTACACCTTC. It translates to CATPTGNGYTF. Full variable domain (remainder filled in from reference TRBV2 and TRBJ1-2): EPEVTQTPSHQVTQMGQEVILRCVPISNHLYFYWYRQILGQKVEFLVSFYNNEISEKSEIFDDQFSVERPDGSNFTLKIRSTKLEDSAMYFCATPTGNGYTFGSGTRLTVV.

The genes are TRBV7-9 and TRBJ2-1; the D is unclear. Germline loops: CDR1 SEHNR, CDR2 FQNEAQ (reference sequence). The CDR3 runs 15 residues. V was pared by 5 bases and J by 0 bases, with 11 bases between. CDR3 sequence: CASSPPARSYNEQFF. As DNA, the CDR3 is TGTGCCAGCAGCCCCCCCGCCCGCTCCTACAATGAGCAGTTCTTC.

The CDR3 coding sequence is TGTGCCAGCAGCTCGTGGGGCACCGGGGAGCTGTTTTTT. Protein: CASSSWGTGELFF. The gene calls are TRBV7-3 and TRBJ2-2; D unclear. The CDR3 is made up of 13 amino acids. V shed 4 bases and J shed 4 bases, with 7 bases lying between them. Germline values: CDR1 SGHTA, CDR2 FQGTGA.

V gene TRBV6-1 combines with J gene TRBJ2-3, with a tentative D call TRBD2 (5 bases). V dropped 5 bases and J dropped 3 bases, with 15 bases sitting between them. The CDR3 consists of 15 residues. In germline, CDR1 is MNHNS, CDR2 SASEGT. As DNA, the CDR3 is TGTGCCAGCAGTTTCCGGGAATCCCAAACAGATACGCAGTATTTT. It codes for CASSFRESQTDTQYF.

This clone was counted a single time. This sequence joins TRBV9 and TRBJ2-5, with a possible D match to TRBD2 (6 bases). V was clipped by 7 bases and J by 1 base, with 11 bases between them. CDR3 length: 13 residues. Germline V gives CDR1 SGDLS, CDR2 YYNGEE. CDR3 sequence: CASASGFQETQYF. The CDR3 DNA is TGTGCCAGCGCGAGCGGGTTCCAAGAGACCCAGTACTTC.

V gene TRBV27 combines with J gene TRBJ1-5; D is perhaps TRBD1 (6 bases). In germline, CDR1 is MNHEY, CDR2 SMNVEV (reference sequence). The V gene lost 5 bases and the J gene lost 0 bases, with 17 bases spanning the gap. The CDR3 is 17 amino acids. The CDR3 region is CASSRGTNPHSNQPQHF. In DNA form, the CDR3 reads TGTGCCAGCAGTAGGGGGACCAACCCTCATAGCAATCAGCCCCAGCATTTT.

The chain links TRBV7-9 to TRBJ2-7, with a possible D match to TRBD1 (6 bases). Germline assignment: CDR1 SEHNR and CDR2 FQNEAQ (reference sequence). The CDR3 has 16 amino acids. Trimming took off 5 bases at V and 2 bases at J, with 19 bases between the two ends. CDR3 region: CASSGKPGHSPYEQYF. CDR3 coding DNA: TGTGCCAGCAGCGGAAAACCGGGACATTCTCCCTACGAGCAGTACTTC.

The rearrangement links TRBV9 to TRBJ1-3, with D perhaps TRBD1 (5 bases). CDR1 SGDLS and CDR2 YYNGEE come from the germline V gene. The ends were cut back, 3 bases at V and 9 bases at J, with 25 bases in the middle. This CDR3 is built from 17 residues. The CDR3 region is CASSGEAGPIPWATIYF. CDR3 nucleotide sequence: TGTGCCAGCAGCGGAGAGGCAGGGCCCATACCATGGGCCACCATATATTTT.

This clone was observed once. In DNA, the CDR3 is TGTGCCAGCAGCTTAGGCCTAGTCTCCTACAATGAGCAGTTCTTC. Encoded protein: CASSLGLVSYNEQFF. The chain is built from TRBV7-7 and TRBJ2-1; D gene uncertain. The CDR3 is 15 amino acids. CDR1 SSHAT and CDR2 FNYEAQ come from the germline V gene (reference sequence). V was trimmed by 1 base and J by 0 bases, leaving 7 bases between them.

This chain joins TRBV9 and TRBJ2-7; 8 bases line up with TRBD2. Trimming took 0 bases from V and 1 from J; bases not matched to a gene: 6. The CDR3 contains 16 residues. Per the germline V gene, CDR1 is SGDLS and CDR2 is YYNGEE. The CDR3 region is CASSVDSGIPSYEQYF. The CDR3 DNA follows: TGTGCCAGCAGCGTAGATAGCGGGATACCATCCTACGAGCAGTACTTC.

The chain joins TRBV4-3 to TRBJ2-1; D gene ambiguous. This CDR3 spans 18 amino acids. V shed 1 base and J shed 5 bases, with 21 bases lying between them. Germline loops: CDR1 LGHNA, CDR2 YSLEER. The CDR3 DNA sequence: TGCGCCAGCAGCCAAGGGGTGGCACGCCAGCGTGGTCACAATGAGCAGTTCTTC. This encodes CASSQGVARQRGHNEQFF.